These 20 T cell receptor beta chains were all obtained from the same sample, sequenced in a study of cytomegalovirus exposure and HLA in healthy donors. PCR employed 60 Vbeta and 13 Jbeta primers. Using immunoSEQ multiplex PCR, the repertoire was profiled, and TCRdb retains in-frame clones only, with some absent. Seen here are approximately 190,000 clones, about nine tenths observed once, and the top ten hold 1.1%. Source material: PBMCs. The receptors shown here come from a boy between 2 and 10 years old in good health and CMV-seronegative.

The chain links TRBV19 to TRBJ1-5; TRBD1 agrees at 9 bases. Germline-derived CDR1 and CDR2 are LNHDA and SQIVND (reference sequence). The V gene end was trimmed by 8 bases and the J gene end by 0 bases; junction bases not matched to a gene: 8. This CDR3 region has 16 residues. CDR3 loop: CASSGTGIYSNQPQHF. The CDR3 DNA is TGTGCCAGTTCCGGGACAGGGATTTATAGCAATCAGCCCCAGCATTTT.

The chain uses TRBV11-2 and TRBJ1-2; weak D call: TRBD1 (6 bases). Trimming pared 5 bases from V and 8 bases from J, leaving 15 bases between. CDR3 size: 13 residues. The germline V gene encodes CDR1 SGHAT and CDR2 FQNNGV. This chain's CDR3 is CASSLSGDGGYTF. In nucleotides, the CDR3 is TGTGCCAGCAGCCTCTCAGGGGATGGAGGCTACACCTTC.

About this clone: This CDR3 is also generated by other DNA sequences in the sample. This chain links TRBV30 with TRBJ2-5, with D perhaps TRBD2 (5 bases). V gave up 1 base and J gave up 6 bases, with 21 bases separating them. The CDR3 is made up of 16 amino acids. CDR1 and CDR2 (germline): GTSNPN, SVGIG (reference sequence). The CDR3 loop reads CAWSAHKLPGLQTQYF. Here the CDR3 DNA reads TGTGCCTGGAGTGCCCACAAGCTCCCGGGGTTGCAGACCCAGTACTTC.

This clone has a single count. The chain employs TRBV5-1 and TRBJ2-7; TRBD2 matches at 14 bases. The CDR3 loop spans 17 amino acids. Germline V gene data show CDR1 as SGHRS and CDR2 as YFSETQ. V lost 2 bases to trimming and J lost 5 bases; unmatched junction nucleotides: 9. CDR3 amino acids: CASSFLPPGLAGDEQYF. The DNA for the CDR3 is TGCGCCAGCAGCTTTTTACCTCCGGGACTAGCGGGAGACGAGCAGTACTTC.

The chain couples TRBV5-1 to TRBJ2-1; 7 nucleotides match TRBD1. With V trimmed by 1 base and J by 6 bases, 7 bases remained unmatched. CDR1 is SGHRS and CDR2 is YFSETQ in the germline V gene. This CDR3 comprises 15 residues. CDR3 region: CASSLRQGDLNEQFF. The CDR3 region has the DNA TGCGCCAGCAGCTTGCGACAGGGTGACCTCAATGAGCAGTTCTTC. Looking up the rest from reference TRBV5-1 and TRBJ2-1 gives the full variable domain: KAGVTQTPRYLIKTRGQQVTLSCSPISGHRSVSWYQQTPGQGLQFLFEYFSETQRNKGNFPGRFSGRQFSNSRSEMNVSTLELGDSALYLCASSLRQGDLNEQFFGPGTRLTVL.

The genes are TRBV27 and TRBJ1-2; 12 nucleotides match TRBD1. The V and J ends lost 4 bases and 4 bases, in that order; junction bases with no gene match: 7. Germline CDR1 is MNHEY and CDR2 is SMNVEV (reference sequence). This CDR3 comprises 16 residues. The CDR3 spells CASSSGTGGDFYGYTF. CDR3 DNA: TGTGCCAGCAGTTCCGGGACAGGGGGCGATTTCTATGGCTACACCTTC.

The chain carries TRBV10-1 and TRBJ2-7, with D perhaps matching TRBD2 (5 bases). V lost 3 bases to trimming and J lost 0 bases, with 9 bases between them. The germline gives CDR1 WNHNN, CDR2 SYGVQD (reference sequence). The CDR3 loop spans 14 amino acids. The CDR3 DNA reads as TGCGCCAGCAGTGATCCGGGAAGCTCCTACGAGCAGTACTTC. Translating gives CASSDPGSSYEQYF.

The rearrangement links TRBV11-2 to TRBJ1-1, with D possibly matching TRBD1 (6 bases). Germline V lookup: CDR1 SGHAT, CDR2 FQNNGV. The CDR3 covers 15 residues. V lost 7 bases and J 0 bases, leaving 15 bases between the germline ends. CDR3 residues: CASTRGGNMNTEAFF. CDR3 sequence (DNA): TGTGCCAGCACCAGGGGAGGGAACATGAACACTGAAGCTTTCTTT. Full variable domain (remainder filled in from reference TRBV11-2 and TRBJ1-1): EAGVAQSPRYKIIEKRQSVAFWCNPISGHATLYWYQQILGQGPKLLIQFQNNGVVDDSQLPKDRFSAERLKGVDSTLKIQPAKLEDSAVYLCASTRGGNMNTEAFFGQGTRLTVV.

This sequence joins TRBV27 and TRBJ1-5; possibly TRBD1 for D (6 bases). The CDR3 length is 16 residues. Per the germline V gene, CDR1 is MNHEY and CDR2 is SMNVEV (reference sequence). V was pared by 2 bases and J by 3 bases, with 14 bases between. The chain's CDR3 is CASSLGQGRYNQPQHF. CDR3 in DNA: TGTGCCAGCAGTTTAGGGCAGGGGAGATACAATCAGCCCCAGCATTTT.

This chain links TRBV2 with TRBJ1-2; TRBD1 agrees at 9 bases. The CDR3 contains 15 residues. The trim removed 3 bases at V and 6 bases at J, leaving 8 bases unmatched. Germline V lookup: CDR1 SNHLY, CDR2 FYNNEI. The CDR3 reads CASSDEGTGWHGYTF. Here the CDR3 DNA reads TGTGCCAGCAGTGATGAGGGGACAGGGTGGCATGGCTACACCTTC.

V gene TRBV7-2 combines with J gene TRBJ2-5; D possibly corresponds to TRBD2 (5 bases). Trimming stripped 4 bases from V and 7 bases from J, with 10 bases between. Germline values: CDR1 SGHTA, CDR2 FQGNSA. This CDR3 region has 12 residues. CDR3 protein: CASSSAGGTQYF. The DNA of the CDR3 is TGTGCCAGCAGCTCCGCAGGAGGGACCCAGTACTTC.

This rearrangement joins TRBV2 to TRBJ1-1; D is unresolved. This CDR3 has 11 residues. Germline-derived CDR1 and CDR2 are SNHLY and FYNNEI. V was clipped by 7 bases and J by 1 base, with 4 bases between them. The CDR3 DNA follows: TGTGCCAGCATCGGGAACACTGAAGCTTTCTTT. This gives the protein CASIGNTEAFF.

Here the CDR3 reads CASSLGSTGDFRYF. CDR3 nucleotide sequence: TGTGCCAGCAGCTTAGGTTCGACAGGGGATTTCAGGTACTTC. The chain recombines TRBV7-9 with TRBJ2-7; 8 nucleotides line up with TRBD1. The V and J ends lost 1 base and 12 bases, in that order; junction bases with no gene match: 11. Germline V gene lookup returns CDR1 SEHNR and CDR2 FQNEAQ (reference sequence). The CDR3 extends over 14 amino acids.

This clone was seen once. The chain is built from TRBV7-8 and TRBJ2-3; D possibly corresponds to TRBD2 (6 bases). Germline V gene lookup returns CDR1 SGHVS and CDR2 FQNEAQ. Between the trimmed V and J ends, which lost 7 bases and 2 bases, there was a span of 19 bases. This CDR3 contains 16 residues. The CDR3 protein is CASTDHGRPYTDTQYF. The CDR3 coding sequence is TGTGCCAGCACCGACCACGGGAGACCCTACACAGATACGCAGTATTTT.

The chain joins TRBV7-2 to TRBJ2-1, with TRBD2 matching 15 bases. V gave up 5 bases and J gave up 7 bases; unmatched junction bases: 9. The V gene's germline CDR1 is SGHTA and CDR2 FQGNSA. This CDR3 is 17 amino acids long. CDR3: CASSTRTSGGALNEQFF. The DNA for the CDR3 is TGTGCCAGCAGCACCCGGACTAGCGGGGGGGCTCTAAATGAGCAGTTCTTC.

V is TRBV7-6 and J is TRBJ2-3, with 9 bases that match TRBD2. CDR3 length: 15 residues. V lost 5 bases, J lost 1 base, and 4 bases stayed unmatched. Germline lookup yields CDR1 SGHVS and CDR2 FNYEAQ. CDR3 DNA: TGTGCCAGCAGCCCCCGACTAGCGGGCACAGATACGCAGTATTTT. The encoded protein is CASSPRLAGTDTQYF.

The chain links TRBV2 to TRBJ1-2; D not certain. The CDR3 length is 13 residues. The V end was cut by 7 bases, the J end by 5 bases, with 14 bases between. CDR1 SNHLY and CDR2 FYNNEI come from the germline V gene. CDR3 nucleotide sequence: TGTGCCAGCATTGGGAGGACGGCTTATGGCTACACCTTC. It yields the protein CASIGRTAYGYTF.

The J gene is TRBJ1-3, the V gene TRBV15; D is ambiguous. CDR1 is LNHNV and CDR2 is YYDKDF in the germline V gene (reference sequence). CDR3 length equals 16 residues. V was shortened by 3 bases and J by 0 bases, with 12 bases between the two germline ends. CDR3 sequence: CATSSNVLNSGNTIYF. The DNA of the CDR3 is TGTGCCACCAGCAGTAACGTACTAAACTCTGGAAACACCATATATTTT.

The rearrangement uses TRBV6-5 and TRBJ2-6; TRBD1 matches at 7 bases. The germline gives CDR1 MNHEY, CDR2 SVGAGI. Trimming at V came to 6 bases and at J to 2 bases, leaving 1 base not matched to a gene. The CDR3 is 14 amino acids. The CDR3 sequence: CASRTGAGANVLTF. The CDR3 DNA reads TGTGCCAGCAGAACAGGGGCTGGGGCCAACGTCCTGACTTTC.

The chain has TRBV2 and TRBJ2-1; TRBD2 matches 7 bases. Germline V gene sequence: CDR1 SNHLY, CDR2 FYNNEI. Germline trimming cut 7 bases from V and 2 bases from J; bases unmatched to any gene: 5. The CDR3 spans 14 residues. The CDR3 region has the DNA TGTGCCAGCAAGGAGCGGGGAGCCTACAATGAGCAGTTCTTC. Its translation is CASKERGAYNEQFF.